The rows below give T cell receptor beta chains drawn from one sample of a study of metastatic and nonmetastatic thyroid tumors. TCRdb reprocessed the PCR reads using MiXCR. The table records tens of thousands of clones, around 14% of them present only once. The specimen sequenced was blood. These receptors came from a female donor with papillary thyroid cancer or a benign thyroid nodule (not recorded which). Some clones in this sample may be carry-over from other donors' samples. Both conserved end residues are part of each CDR3. Each record gives: J gene, clone size, V gene, D gene, CDR3 protein, CDR3 DNA. D genes are given only for firm matches. The size field is filled for only some rows; it gives once, few, many or a size class.

TRBJ1-5 | many | TRBV7-6 | TRBD1 | CASSARGQGDQPQHF | TGTGCCAGCAGCGCGAGGGGACAGGGGGATCAGCCCCAGCATTTT
TRBJ1-4 | few | TRBV28 | NA | CASSGPSGSGEKLFF | TGTGCCAGCAGTGGGCCTTCGGGTAGTGGAGAAAAACTGTTTTTT
TRBJ2-7 | many | TRBV20-1 | TRBD2 | CSAGGGLAYEQYF | TGCAGTGCTGGAGGCGGACTAGCCTACGAGCAGTACTTC
TRBJ2-7 | medium-sized | TRBV6-2/TRBV6-3 | TRBD2 | CASRGSGGTYEQYF | TGTGCCAGCAGGGGGAGCGGGGGAACCTACGAGCAGTACTTC
TRBJ2-7 | medium-sized | TRBV28 | TRBD2 | CASSPERGTNYEQYF | TGTGCCAGCAGCCCCGAGCGGGGAACAAACTACGAGCAGTACTTC
TRBJ2-1 | NA | TRBV5-1 | NA | CASSLGTVNEQFF | TGCGCCAGCAGCCTCGGGACCGTTAATGAGCAGTTCTTC
TRBJ1-5 | many | TRBV5-6 | NA | CASSWGAKSGNQPQHF | TGTGCCAGCAGCTGGGGGGCGAAGAGTGGCAATCAGCCCCAGCATTTT
TRBJ2-7 | NA | TRBV4-2 | TRBD2 | CASSRAGVGYEQYF | TGTGCCAGCAGCCGGGCGGGAGTGGGCTACGAGCAGTACTTC
TRBJ2-7 | medium-sized | TRBV6-5 | TRBD2 | CASSYSGGYTYEQYF | TGTGCCAGCAGTTACTCGGGGGGGTACACCTACGAGCAGTACTTC
TRBJ1-2 | many | TRBV10-2 | TRBD1 | CASSKRTGGYGYTF | TGCGCCAGCAGTAAACGGACAGGGGGCTATGGCTACACCTTC
TRBJ2-2 | many | TRBV19 | NA | CASSIGGNTGELFF | TGTGCCAGTAGTATTGGTGGAAACACCGGGGAGCTGTTTTTT
TRBJ1-5 | many | TRBV4-2 | NA | CASSAQISVGSNQPQHF | TGTGCCAGCAGCGCCCAAATTTCCGTCGGGAGCAATCAGCCCCAGCATTTT
TRBJ1-6 | many | TRBV2 | NA | CASVVAGWNSPLHF | TGTGCCAGCGTCGTGGCAGGGTGGAATTCACCCCTCCACTTT
TRBJ1-6 | NA | TRBV20-1 | NA | CSGKEVRNSPLQF | TGCAGTGGGAAGGAGGTTAGGAATTCACCCCTCCAATTT
TRBJ1-5 | many | TRBV28 | NA | CASSLLSPRTGPNQPQHF | TGTGCCAGCAGTTTGTTATCGCCCCGGACGGGCCCCAATCAGCCCCAGCATTTT
TRBJ2-1 | many | TRBV9 | TRBD2 | CASSPTTSGWNEQFF | TGTGCCAGCAGCCCAACGACTAGCGGGTGGAATGAGCAGTTCTTC